This T cell receptor beta chain appears in the sequencing data of a study of T-cell reconstitution after alpha-beta-depleted transplantation in children (dated by TCRdb to 2016 to 2018). Context from the whole study: Using TCR repertoire profiling, the study followed T-cell immune reconstitution in a quantitative way in children after TCRalphabeta/CD19-depleted allogeneic hematopoietic cell transplantation. Overall results and qualifications from the work: About two months after transplant, the apparently early recovery of alphabetaT-cell counts reportedly depended on just several hundred clones that had expanded rapidly and came from non-depleted graft cells. Hyperexpanded clone frequencies declined over subsequent months; after one year, T-cell counts and TCRbeta diversity were mostly attributed to newly produced T cells. In some patients, the high TCRbeta diversity seen at day 60 was put down to recipient T cells and intrathymic progenitors that had survived conditioning.

The label giving this sample's treatment or condition can be read as: allogeneic hematopoietic cell transplantation with graft depleted of TCRalphabeta T cells and CD19 B cells. Transplant recipients were children who received TCRalphabeta/CD19-depleted allogeneic hematopoietic cell grafts. Library preparation employed PCR. TCRdb records Illumina HiSeq 2500 as the sequencer. TCR libraries were prepared with molecular barcoding, using unique molecular identifiers to normalize TCRbeta repertoire quantification. Through fastp at Q25 and MiXCR, TCRdb rebuilt clones from the public reads, retaining in-frame beta chains. Here each entry gathers all rows of one CDR3 protein and keeps the most common genes and DNA. The sample yields 250,000 to 300,000 distinct CDR3 sequences; 6.5% to 9% were counted once. Approximately 9.6% of the sample is in the top ten clones. This clonotype was counted between two and nine times. The antigen this receptor binds is unknown. There are no base qualities to consult, and no much larger clone falls within one base.

The trim is 5 bases for V and 1 base for J, with a gap of 15 bases between the germline ends. The germline V gene gives CDR1 as SGHTA and CDR2 as FQGNSA. The CDR3 numbers 16 residues from cysteine through phenylalanine. This entry keeps only the CDR3 DNA: 48 bases, framed from base 1. The sample here was peripheral blood, taken 360 days after TCRalphabeta/CD19-depleted stem cell transplant. Rearrangement joined TRBV7-2 to TRBJ1-5; the D gene cannot be resolved reliably. The source of this sequence is a female patient between 2 and 15 years old who had a stem cell transplant for Fanconi anemia, so the T cells may come from the graft donor. The CDR3 is CASSRLFDGSNQPQHF. The DNA sequence follows: TGTGCCAGCAGCCGACTGTTCGACGGGAGCAATCAGCCCCAGCATTTT.